This T cell receptor beta chain was profiled in a study of regulatory T cells in long-lasting Graves disease (dated by TCRdb to 2020 to 2023). As for the study more broadly: Antithyroid drugs had been taken for less than 3 months by newly diagnosed Graves' disease patients. Persistent Graves' disease patients were compared with newly diagnosed Graves' disease patients by peripheral blood TCR sequencing and RNA sequencing. The study was registered as a clinical trial and conducted in China. TCR sequencing covered about 13 persistent and 20 newly diagnosed Graves' disease patients, about 35 samples in total.

Preparation of the library involved multiplex PCR. The reads were generated on an Illumina HiSeq 4000. To build TCR beta libraries, CDR3 regions were amplified by Arm-PCR using iRepertoire HTBI primers. Before sequencing, the PCR products went through gel purification. Under the source paper's analysis protocol: Across samples, 60 to 75 TRBV and around 15 TRBJ segments were identified and used for gene usage analysis of CDR3 amino acid clonotypes. COPE and FqMerger were used to merge the filtered high-quality paired reads into contigs. BLAST was used to align contigs to IMGT TRBV, TRBD and TRBJ reference genes, and CDR3 was defined according to IMGT. Any clonotype with a frequency above 0.1% was classified as a highly expanded clone. Shannon entropy was used to measure repertoire diversity, and the Gini coefficient was used to measure V-J evenness. Clonotypes shared by more than one individual were considered public. The public reads were quality trimmed at Q25 with fastp and then assembled into clones with MiXCR by TCRdb, keeping productive beta chains. Here each entry gathers all rows of one CDR3 protein and keeps the most common genes and DNA. For this entry, the V and J calls and clone size follow TCRdb and not the study's own pipeline. For this sample there are about 620,000 distinct CDR3 sequences; about 16% appear just once. The ten most abundant clones make up 18% of the sample.

This clonotype was counted at least ten times. The antigen it binds to is not known. There are no base qualities to consult, and no much larger clone falls within one base. V is cut back by 2 bases and J by 4 bases, with 3 bases in the junction unmatched. The CDR3, from cysteine to phenylalanine, totals 14 residues. The sequence is cut down to CDR3 DNA, 42 bases in frame from base 1. CDR1 and CDR2, looked up from the germline V gene, are KGHDR and SFDVKD. What the authors observed across the whole study: Sequencing and analysis were limited to the TCR beta chain. A larger number of public clonotypes was shared among persistent patients (approximately 3,000) than among newly diagnosed patients (approximately 930). Peripheral blood alone was examined, since thyroid tissue, which constituted the primary lesion, could not be accessed. Compared with newly diagnosed patients, persistent Graves' disease patients had lower TCR Shannon entropy and fewer highly expanded clones, which suggests clonal expansion. Persistent disease showed preferential use of TRBV28, TRBJ1-2 and TRBJ2-5, whereas newly diagnosed disease favored TRBV20-1 and TRBJ2-1. As a limitation, the authors acknowledged that the small sample size may reduce accuracy.

Per the publication, the time point label means: newly diagnosed GD, antithyroid drugs for less than 3 months. For both TCR sequencing and RNA sequencing, RNA was extracted from PBMCs using TRIzol. The diagnosis of Graves' disease was made according to American Thyroid Association guidelines. Patients for the study were recruited at an endocrinology department in Xi'an, China. Each patient gave about 8.1 milliliters of peripheral blood, collected in an EDTA anticoagulant tube. Ficoll Paque Plus density gradient separation was used to isolate PBMCs, and no further T cell sorting was performed. An Agilent 2100 Bioanalyzer and agarose gel were used to assess RNA quality, and a NanoDrop 2000 was used to measure RNA concentration. The sample was also linked to a second study, of T cells in Graves' hyperthyroidism and ophthalmopathy. As that second paper reports: A patient counted as having stable Graves' hyperthyroidism if no progression to ophthalmopathy occurred over 18 months of follow-up. Hyperthyroidism patients were newly diagnosed, with disease duration under 2 months, and aged 18 to 65 years. Exclusion was applied to patients with uncontrolled infections, other autoimmune diseases, pregnancy or lactation. Clinical symptoms, serum thyroxine and TRAb, thyroid ultrasound, and orbital computed tomography formed the basis for the diagnoses. For the first round of RT-PCR on the TCR CDR3, the HTBI primer set was used together with the Qiagen OneStep RT-PCR kit. Blood samples also contained most of the expanded thyroid clonotypes (frequency above 0.001), which suggests that blood repertoires may reflect thyroid immune responses. In cross-validation, a model built on a 13 V-J signature told ophthalmopathy apart from stable hyperthyroidism with under 90% sensitivity and around 83% specificity, and in testing the same model reached 80%/75%. In validation, the model predicted progression to ophthalmopathy a median of roughly six months before onset, with roughly 70% sensitivity and around 76% specificity. To identify distinguishing TCR V-J signatures, a discovery cohort of roughly 100 patients was used, comprising 40 to 45 with Graves' ophthalmopathy and 57 with stable Graves' hyperthyroidism. An independent validation cohort of 18 to 20 hyperthyroidism patients and 17 patients who later progressed to ophthalmopathy tested prospective prediction of ophthalmopathy. The 90 to 100 discovery patients were randomly split 7:3 into training and test sets. In addition, the study compared T-cell repertoires in thyroid tissue and in blood from about 6 Graves' hyperthyroidism patients. After blood sampling, hyperthyroidism patients were treated with methimazole at a starting dose of 30 mg daily, and ophthalmopathy patients were treated with high-dose intravenous methylprednisolone. The libraries were constructed in a second round of multiplex PCR and then size-selected and purified. Sequencing of the libraries was done on an Illumina HiSeq2000 using paired-end 100 bp reads. Raw data were processed with SOAPnuke, discarding reads with adapters, uncalled bases, mean Phred below 15, or no exact constant-primer or identifier match. High-quality paired reads were merged with COPE v1.2.5, and unique nucleotide sequences were defined as clonotypes. MiTCR v1.1 was used to align the clonotypes against IMGT TRBV, TRBD and TRBJ reference segments. The analysis was restricted to V-J combinations with a frequency above 0.0001, which together covered 99.2% of the repertoires. The TCS score was defined as the ratio of F50 (clonal expansion) to E x V (chaos), calculated using BLOSUM62-based TCRdist between CDR3 peptides within each V-J. Welch's t-statistics and random forest reduced 514 V-J features to 10 to 15, which were used in a naive Bayes classifier (R e1071). No statistical method was used to fix the sample size in advance, and group allocation was not hidden from the investigators. TCR Vbeta CDR3 sequencing of 120 to 150 peripheral blood samples (under 45 ophthalmopathy, 75 hyperthyroidism and some 17 progressor patients) is reported in the paper.

The sequence links TRBV24-1 to TRBJ2-5; TRBD1 lines up with 7 middle nucleotides. The sequence derives from a woman between 25 and 40 years old with Graves disease. Donor details come from another sample of the same person, matched by shared clones. The input for sequencing was peripheral blood mononuclear cells (PBMCs), taken at new diagnosis, from a patient treated with antithyroid drugs. The sequenced DNA: TGTGCCACCAGTGATTCGACAGGGCGAGAGACCCAGTACTTC. Translation gives CATSDSTGRETQYF.